A single sample is the source of the 25 T cell receptor beta chains below, sequenced in a study of blood T cell repertoires in COVID-19. TCRdb keeps only in-frame clones here, not all; method: immunoSEQ multiplex PCR. The sample shows around 20,000 clones, roughly 87% of them seen only once. Sequencing input: peripheral blood. These receptor sequences come from a human donor in a cohort sampled during active COVID-19. The donor label of this sample is uncertain.

A single count supports this clone. The CDR3 loop is CASSLQGVEGGYTF. CDR3 nucleotides: TGTGCCAGCAGCTTGCAAGGGGTGGAAGGTGGCTACACCTTC. The chain couples TRBV5-4 to TRBJ1-2; possible D gene TRBD1, 5 bases. CDR1 is SGHNT and CDR2 is YYREEE in the germline V gene (reference sequence). The V gene lost 1 base and the J gene lost 7 bases, with 14 bases spanning the gap. The CDR3 sequence is 14 residues long.

A note on this clone: The identical CDR3 is also encoded by other nucleotide sequences in the sample. This sequence joins TRBV18 and TRBJ2-3; 11 bases map to TRBD2. CDR3 size: 16 residues. V lost 5 bases to trimming and J lost 2 bases; unmatched junction nucleotides: 6. Germline loops: CDR1 KGHSH, CDR2 LQKENI. The CDR3: CASSSGTSGYTDTQYF. The CDR3 DNA reads as TGTGCCAGCTCATCCGGGACTAGCGGATACACAGATACGCAGTATTTT.

The rearrangement links TRBV6-6 to TRBJ2-1, with D perhaps TRBD2 (5 bases). V shed 6 bases and J shed 5 bases, with 14 bases lying between them. The V gene's germline CDR1 is MNHNY and CDR2 SVGAGI (reference sequence). The CDR3 length is 14 residues. The CDR3 spells CASSSTRSHNEQFF. CDR3 DNA: TGTGCCAGCAGCTCTACTAGGTCCCACAATGAGCAGTTCTTC.

The chain links TRBV28 to TRBJ1-2; weak D call: TRBD1 (6 bases). The germline V and J ends were trimmed by 10 bases and 2 bases, with 14 bases remaining between them. The CDR3 loop spans 13 amino acids. Looked up from germline, CDR1 is MDHEN and CDR2 is SYDVKM. CDR3 DNA: TGTGCCACCGAACGGGACATCAACTATGGCTACACCTTC. It yields the protein CATERDINYGYTF.

The CDR3 region has the DNA TGTGCCAGCAGTTACACAGGGGGCGCGCGATACGAGCAGTACTTC. Its translation is CASSYTGGARYEQYF. V is TRBV6-6 and J is TRBJ2-7; 9 bases are a match to TRBD1. Germline CDR1 and CDR2: MNHNY and SVGAGI (reference sequence). V lost 2 bases and J lost 4; bases outside the gene matches: 6. The CDR3 has 15 amino acids.

The gene calls are TRBV3-1 (or the pseudogene TRBV3-2) and TRBJ1-2, with D unresolved. V lost 3 bases and J lost 0, with 8 bases in between. Germline loops: CDR1 LGHDT, CDR2 YNNKEL (reference sequence). The CDR3 is 14 amino acids. CDR3 coding DNA: TGTGCCAGCAGCCACAGGAAGACTAACTATGGCTACACCTTC. It specifies CASSHRKTNYGYTF.

V gene TRBV18 combines with J gene TRBJ1-1, with D possibly TRBD1 on 5 matching bases. CDR1 and CDR2 from the germline V gene are KGHSH and LQKENI. V was clipped by 3 bases and J by 0 bases, with 11 bases between them. The CDR3 length is 15 residues. DNA of the CDR3: TGTGCCAGCTCACCGGGGCAGGTCATGAACACTGAAGCTTTCTTT. It specifies CASSPGQVMNTEAFF.

CDR3 amino acids: CASSLLAGAYNEQFF. The DNA of the CDR3 is TGTGCCAGCAGCCTCCTAGCGGGTGCCTACAATGAGCAGTTCTTC. The rearrangement uses TRBV7-9 and TRBJ2-1, with 8 bases that match TRBD2. The V gene's germline CDR1 is SEHNR and CDR2 FQNEAQ (reference sequence). The CDR3 has 15 amino acids. Losses at the gene ends were 5 bases for V and 2 bases for J; bases not matched to a gene: 5.

The chain uses TRBV11-2 and TRBJ1-4; D gene ambiguous. Germline assignment: CDR1 SGHAT and CDR2 FQNNGV. CDR3 length: 13 amino acids. V lost 5 bases, J lost 5 bases, and 9 bases lay in between. CDR3 in amino acids: CASSPSQNEKLFF. CDR3 DNA: TGTGCCAGCAGCCCGAGTCAAAATGAAAAACTGTTTTTT.

This CDR3 is CASSLAASSGGILYTQYF. The CDR3 DNA sequence: TGTGCCAGCAGCTTAGCGGCTTCTAGCGGGGGGATTCTATATACGCAGTATTTT. V is TRBV7-2 and J is TRBJ2-3, with 11 bases identical to TRBD2. V was pared by 0 bases and J by 7 bases, with 12 bases of the junction left unmatched. The CDR3 consists of 18 residues. CDR1 is SGHTA, CDR2 FQGNSA, per germline.

V usage is TRBV5-1 and J usage is TRBJ1-6; the D is unclear. Germline V gene data show CDR1 as SGHRS and CDR2 as YFSETQ. This CDR3 is built from 13 residues. V was trimmed by 2 bases and J by 10 bases, leaving 10 bases between them. The CDR3 sequence is CASSFAVLSPLHF. In DNA, the CDR3 is TGCGCCAGCAGCTTCGCAGTTCTGTCACCCCTCCACTTT.

The gene calls are TRBV24-1 and TRBJ1-5, with 7 bases that match TRBD1. Germline V CDR1 and CDR2: KGHDR, SFDVKD. The CDR3 loop spans 16 amino acids. V lost 7 bases and J lost 5; bases outside the gene matches: 13. The CDR3 protein is CATSPRETGTDQPQHF. The CDR3, as DNA: TGTGCCACCAGCCCAAGAGAGACAGGGACTGATCAGCCCCAGCATTTT.

The chain carries TRBV4-1 and TRBJ2-3, with 7 bases matching TRBD1. With 2 bases clipped from V and 4 bases from J, the junction kept 6 bases outside the gene matches. CDR3 size: 15 residues. Germline loops: CDR1 MGHRA, CDR2 YSYEKL. The CDR3 spells CASSQSDRDADTQYF. CDR3 DNA: TGCGCCAGCAGCCAATCTGACAGGGATGCAGATACGCAGTATTTT.

This clone was observed once. The rearrangement joins TRBV9 to TRBJ2-2; TRBD1 matches 11 bases. There are 17 residues in the CDR3. The germline V gene has CDR1 SGDLS and CDR2 YYNGEE. Trimming at V came to 0 bases and at J to 2 bases, leaving 3 bases not matched to a gene. CDR3: CASSVDRTGGNTGELFF. The CDR3 DNA follows: TGTGCCAGCAGCGTAGACAGGACAGGGGGCAACACCGGGGAGCTGTTTTTT.

The chain joins TRBV5-1 to TRBJ2-1, with 7 nucleotides matching TRBD1. V shed 1 base and J 4 bases; nucleotides not matched to a gene: 5. Germline V gene data show CDR1 as SGHRS and CDR2 as YFSETQ. The CDR3 is 15 residues long. The CDR3: CASSLSTQGYNEQFF. DNA of the CDR3: TGCGCCAGCAGCTTGTCCACACAGGGGTACAATGAGCAGTTCTTC.

This CDR3 is CASSHVRGPGEKLFF. CDR3 sequence (DNA): TGTGCCAGCAGCCACGTCAGGGGGCCGGGTGAAAAACTGTTTTTT. The chain is built from TRBV7-6 and TRBJ1-4, with 8 bases lining up with TRBD1. The CDR3 consists of 15 residues. V dropped 5 bases and J dropped 7; count of bases not matched to a gene: 9. CDR1 SGHVS and CDR2 FNYEAQ come from the germline V gene.

This rearrangement joins TRBV2 to TRBJ2-2; 7 bases align to TRBD1. V gave up 5 bases and J gave up 0 bases; unmatched junction bases: 6. The CDR3 contains 16 residues. Germline CDR1 reads SNHLY; CDR2 reads FYNNEI. The CDR3 reads CASSKQGLSNTGELFF. CDR3 DNA sequence: TGTGCCAGCAGTAAACAGGGGTTGTCGAACACCGGGGAGCTGTTTTTT.

The chain links TRBV14 to TRBJ2-5, with 8 bases that match TRBD1. Germline V gene lookup returns CDR1 SGHDN and CDR2 FVKESK. This CDR3 has 18 residues. With 0 bases clipped from V and 5 bases from J, the junction kept 14 bases outside the gene matches. CDR3 DNA sequence: TGTGCCAGCAGCCAAGAGGGAATCCGGGCAGGGGGCGAGGAGACCCAGTACTTC. Encoded protein: CASSQEGIRAGGEETQYF.

The gene calls are TRBV12-2 and TRBJ2-3; TRBD1 is taken as the D call from the table, unchecked against the DNA. TRBV12-2 counts as a pseudogene. This CDR3 region has 16 residues. As DNA, the CDR3 is TGTGCAAGTCGCCCGCGACAGGGAGAGGGCACAGATACGCAGTATTTT. As protein: CASRPRQGEGTDTQYF.

The chain uses TRBV11-3 and TRBJ2-3; 16 bases match TRBD2. The germline V gene encodes CDR1 SGHNT and CDR2 YENEEA. Trimming cost V 5 bases and J 4 bases; bases outside gene matches: 6. This CDR3 has 17 amino acids. The DNA for the CDR3 is TGTGCCAGCAGCCTGGGACTAGCGGGAGGGCAACCAGATACGCAGTATTTT. Protein sequence: CASSLGLAGGQPDTQYF. Full variable domain (rest looked up from reference TRBV11-3 and TRBJ2-3): EAGVVQSPRYKIIEKKQPVAFWCNPISGHNTLYWYLQNLGQGPELLIRYENEEAVDDSQLPKDRFSAERLKGVDSTLKIQPAELGDSAVYLCASSLGLAGGQPDTQYFGPGTRLTVL.

The chain combines TRBV28 with TRBJ2-7; 7 bases fit TRBD1. The CDR3 runs to 16 residues. Germline V gives CDR1 MDHEN, CDR2 SYDVKM. Losses at the gene ends were 2 bases for V and 0 bases for J; bases not matched to a gene: 7. CDR3 DNA: TGTGCCAGCAGTTTACCGGGGACAGTTATCTCCTACGAGCAGTACTTC. As protein: CASSLPGTVISYEQYF. The entire variable domain, with the rest obtained from reference TRBV28 and TRBJ2-7, is as follows: DVKVTQSSRYLVKRTGEKVFLECVQDMDHENMFWYRQDPGLGLRLIYFSYDVKMKEKGDIPEGYSVSREKKERFSLILESASTNQTSMYLCASSLPGTVISYEQYFGPGTRLTVT.

The V call is TRBV28, the J call TRBJ1-4; D is undetermined. Trimming left V 6 bases short and J 6 bases short, with 5 bases between. CDR3 length: 11 amino acids. Germline V lookup: CDR1 MDHEN, CDR2 SYDVKM. CDR3 in amino acids: CASSRYEKLFF. The DNA for the CDR3 is TGTGCCAGCAGCCGTTATGAAAAACTGTTTTTT.

The chain is built from TRBV2 and TRBJ2-7, with D perhaps TRBD1 (6 bases). The V gene lost 1 base and the J gene lost 1 base, with 11 bases spanning the gap. The CDR3 is 15 residues long. The germline gives CDR1 SNHLY, CDR2 FYNNEI. The CDR3 DNA sequence: TGTGCCAGCAGTGAAGGGGCAGGGGTGTCCTACGAGCAGTACTTC. As protein: CASSEGAGVSYEQYF.

The chain couples TRBV5-4 to TRBJ2-1; 9 bases line up with TRBD2. The V gene end was trimmed by 0 bases and the J gene end by 10 bases; junction bases not matched to a gene: 8. The CDR3 has 15 amino acids. Germline CDR1 SGHNT, CDR2 YYREEE (reference sequence). CDR3 in DNA: TGTGCCAGCAGCTTGGATGGCGGGAGGGCCAACGAGCAGTTCTTC. It yields the protein CASSLDGGRANEQFF.

This clone came up a few times. This chain links TRBV20-1 with TRBJ2-1; 8 bases are a match to TRBD2. With V trimmed by 3 bases and J by 3 bases, 7 bases remained unmatched. The CDR3 has 15 residues. CDR1 and CDR2 (germline): DFQATT, SNEGSKA (reference sequence). CDR3 DNA sequence: TGCAGTGCTAGTTCACGCGGGGGGTACTACAATGAGCAGTTCTTC. Amino acids: CSASSRGGYYNEQFF.